This TCR beta chain was captured by sequencing in a study of T-cell memory formation after mild COVID-19. From 5'RACE with constant-segment primers came TCR alpha and TCR beta cDNA libraries that carried sample barcodes and UMIs. TCRdb ran MiXCR on the 5' RACE reads and lists one entry per CDR3 protein. The profile shows roughly 250,000 distinct CDR3 sequences, roughly 15% of them singletons. Study-wide results and limits: CM and EM subsets held most contracting CD4+ clones; EMRA held CD8+ ones. From day 15 to 85, contracting clones were balanced between CD4 and CD8, whereas later expanders leaned toward CD4+.

In the case of this clonotype: No antigen is known for it.

The ends were cut back, 4 bases at V and 7 bases at J, with 7 bases in the middle. Germline V gives CDR1 SQVTM, CDR2 ANQGSEA. This CDR3 has 11 amino acids. The chain links TRBV29-1 to TRBJ2-2; no definite D call. Sequencing was done on a sample of PBMCs or a T cell subset sorted from them (not recorded which). The receptor was isolated from a man between 18 and 29 years old who had mild COVID-19 (a few samples of this study predate the infection). Cell type and time point are not known. As DNA, the CDR3 is TGCAGCGTTGCGCTCGGCGGGGAGCTGTTTTTT. Protein sequence: CSVALGGELFF.